This T cell receptor (beta chain) was obtained from a study of control samples from healthy donors and cancer patients. The length of the CDR3 is 14 residues. The germline V gene encodes CDR1 KGHSH and CDR2 LQKENI. V lost 3 bases to trimming and J lost 11 bases, with 19 bases between them. Libraries were prepared by immunoSEQ multiplex PCR; TCRdb keeps only in-frame clonotypes and omits some of them. The sample yields around 70,000 clones, approximately 87% seen once. The sequenced sample consisted of PBMCs. The V and J genes are TRBV18 and TRBJ1-1, with TRBD1 as a possible D gene (5 bases). The TCR comes from a woman between 50 and 59 years old with head and neck cancer. The CDR3 DNA reads TGTGCCAGCTCACCGGGCAGGGTCCGCCCAACGGCTTTCTTT. Encoded protein: CASSPGRVRPTAFF.